This record concerns one TCR beta chain sequence. Antigen unknown. This record belongs to a study of shared clonotypes between healthy human individuals. The data were produced by immunoSEQ multiplex PCR, yet TCRdb's version contains in-frame clones alone and is incomplete. This table holds a few million clones, about 92% found once. V shed 2 bases, J shed 7 bases, and the junction held 5 bases outside the gene matches. Germline lookup yields CDR1 KGHSH and CDR2 LQKENI. The CDR3 is 14 amino acids. Study-level results: Clonotypes shared by all four sorted-subset donors had higher generation probabilities than non-shared clonotypes. Memory subsets had estimated richness that was generally smaller than that of naive subsets.

Participating donors were healthy, HIV-negative adults free of recent acute infections or vaccinations. Investigators divided CD4+ cells into CD45RA+ naive and CD45RA-negative memory subsets. The chain uses TRBV18 and TRBJ1-5, with TRBD1 matching over 7 bases. This TCR was sampled from a man between 18 and 35 years old in good health. The sequenced sample was naive CD4+ T cells sorted from blood. Subset described: CD45RA+ positively selected. Written as DNA, the CDR3 is TGTGCCAGCTCACCAGCGTCAGGGGGACAGCCCCAGCATTTT. It translates to CASSPASGGQPQHF.